The 27 T cell receptor beta chains below all came from one sample that was sequenced in a study of blood T cell repertoires in COVID-19. The data were produced by immunoSEQ multiplex PCR, yet TCRdb's version contains in-frame clones alone and is incomplete. This sample has about 44,000 clones, with 88% found just once. The sequencing sample was made of peripheral blood. The receptor source for this set is a woman aged 40 to 49 with acute or convalescent COVID-19.

The chain recombines TRBV21-1 with TRBJ2-3; the tabulated D call, TRBD1, remains unverified against the DNA. TRBV21-1 is a pseudogene. The CDR3 is 16 residues long. CDR3 DNA: TGTGCCAGCAGCAAAGCGCTCAGGGGGTGGACAGATACGCAGTATTTT. Translated, it gives CASSKALRGWTDTQYF.

The rearrangement uses TRBV7-2 and TRBJ2-2, with TRBD1 matching over 11 bases. The CDR3 extends over 14 amino acids. Trimming at V came to 3 bases and at J to 9 bases, leaving 3 bases not matched to a gene. In germline, CDR1 is SGHTA, CDR2 FQGNSA. The CDR3 bases are TGTGCCAGCAGCTTTGGGACAGGGGGTAGGGAGCTGTTTTTT. Its protein product is CASSFGTGGRELFF.

J is TRBJ2-5 and V is TRBV7-2, with 14 positions matching TRBD2. J lost 5 bases, V lost 4 bases, and 12 bases had no gene match. The CDR3 consists of 18 residues. Germline V gene sequence: CDR1 SGHTA, CDR2 FQGNSA. CDR3 residues: CASSYLGLAGVTHETQYF. The CDR3 DNA follows: TGTGCCAGCAGCTACCTGGGACTAGCGGGAGTGACTCATGAGACCCAGTACTTC.

The V gene is TRBV28, the J gene TRBJ2-7, with 11 bases lining up with TRBD2. The germline V gene encodes CDR1 MDHEN and CDR2 SYDVKM. The CDR3 consists of 16 residues. V gave up 4 bases and J gave up 4 bases; unmatched junction bases: 9. DNA of the CDR3: TGTGCCAGCAGTTGGACTAGCGGGCCCGTAGGTTACGAGCAGTACTTC. It translates to CASSWTSGPVGYEQYF.

The chain links TRBV18 to TRBJ1-2, with 7 bases lining up with TRBD1. The CDR3 has 13 residues. The germline gives CDR1 KGHSH, CDR2 LQKENI. Unmatched junction bases numbered 6, after V lost 4 bases and J lost 7 bases. The CDR3: CASSLTGEVGYTF. CDR3 nucleotide sequence: TGTGCCAGCTCACTAACAGGGGAAGTTGGCTACACCTTC.

In DNA, the CDR3 is TGTGCCAGCAGCTTAGGGCCCAATAGCAATCAGCCCCAGCATTTT. Its protein product is CASSLGPNSNQPQHF. The rearrangement uses TRBV7-2 and TRBJ1-5, with unresolved D. V gave up 1 base and J gave up 0 bases, with 7 bases separating them. This CDR3 is built from 15 residues. CDR1 is SGHTA and CDR2 is FQGNSA in the germline V gene.

V usage is TRBV19 and J usage is TRBJ2-5, with D maybe TRBD1 (6 bases). V lost 3 bases and J lost 3, with 14 bases in between. This CDR3 has 15 residues. Germline CDR1 reads LNHDA; CDR2 reads SQIVND (reference sequence). CDR3 loop: CASSIFWQGKETQYF. The CDR3 DNA sequence: TGTGCCAGTAGTATTTTTTGGCAGGGGAAAGAGACCCAGTACTTC.

The chain employs TRBV7-9 and TRBJ2-1, with TRBD1 matching over 8 bases. The V segment lost 5 bases and the J segment 5 bases; nucleotides outside the gene matches: 11. This CDR3 is 16 amino acids long. Germline CDR1 reads SEHNR; CDR2 reads FQNEAQ (reference sequence). The CDR3 DNA sequence: TGTGCCAGCAGCCTGCGGACAGGGATGGTTGACAATGAGCAGTTCTTC. Protein: CASSLRTGMVDNEQFF.

The chain combines TRBV7-3 with TRBJ1-1, with 9 positions matching TRBD1. With 6 bases clipped from V and 7 bases from J, the junction kept 12 bases outside the gene matches. Germline CDR1 and CDR2: SGHTA and FQGTGA. This CDR3 comprises 15 residues. CDR3 coding DNA: TGTGCCAGCAGTAGGACAACAGGGGGCTTCGGTGAAGCTTTCTTT. This sequence encodes CASSRTTGGFGEAFF.

This chain links TRBV28 with TRBJ2-3, with 7 bases lining up with TRBD2. The CDR3 covers 17 residues. Trimming removed 1 base from V and 4 bases from J; junction bases left unmatched: 11. Looked up from germline, CDR1 is MDHEN and CDR2 is SYDVKM. The DNA of the CDR3 is TGTGCCAGCAGTTTATCGGGTGCGGGACTACGGGCAGATACGCAGTATTTT. This translates into CASSLSGAGLRADTQYF.

The chain recombines TRBV27 with TRBJ2-1; 8 nucleotides align to TRBD2. CDR1 and CDR2 (germline): MNHEY, SMNVEV (reference sequence). This CDR3 region has 16 residues. The V gene end was trimmed by 1 base and the J gene end by 7 bases; junction bases not matched to a gene: 9. For the CDR3, the DNA is TGTGCCAGCAGTTTATGGGCAGTAGCGGGGAGAAATGAGCAGTTCTTC. This encodes CASSLWAVAGRNEQFF.

The rearrangement joins TRBV20-1 to TRBJ1-1; D is perhaps TRBD1 (5 bases). Trimming took off 3 bases at V and 1 base at J, with 9 bases between the two ends. The germline V gene has CDR1 DFQATT and CDR2 SNEGSKA (reference sequence). This CDR3 comprises 13 residues. This chain's CDR3 is CSASAGENTEAFF. DNA for the CDR3: TGCAGTGCTAGTGCGGGGGAGAACACTGAAGCTTTCTTT.

The V gene is TRBV15, the J gene TRBJ1-1, with D perhaps matching TRBD1 (5 bases). Trimming cost V 4 bases and J 0 bases, with 9 bases left between them. The CDR3 has 14 amino acids. CDR1 is LNHNV and CDR2 is YYDKDF in the germline V gene (reference sequence). CDR3: CATSKDRMNTEAFF. The CDR3 DNA sequence: TGTGCCACCAGCAAAGACAGAATGAACACTGAAGCTTTCTTT.

The chain recombines TRBV30 with TRBJ2-7; possible D gene TRBD2, 5 bases. Trimming removed 0 bases from V and 2 bases from J, with 11 bases in between. Germline CDR1 is GTSNPN and CDR2 is SVGIG (reference sequence). CDR3 length: 14 residues. CDR3 residues: CAWSVGGVTYEQYF. In DNA form, the CDR3 reads TGTGCCTGGAGTGTCGGAGGCGTTACCTACGAGCAGTACTTC.

This rearrangement joins TRBV5-1 to TRBJ2-3, with 9 bases that match TRBD1. This CDR3 contains 15 residues. Trimming removed 4 bases from V and 3 bases from J; junction bases left unmatched: 6. CDR1 and CDR2 from the germline V gene are SGHRS and YFSETQ. The CDR3 DNA sequence: TGCGCCAGCAGCCCCGGGACAGGGTGGACAGATACGCAGTATTTT. This codes for CASSPGTGWTDTQYF.

Note on this clone: At the DNA level, this CDR3 is encoded by other sequences in the same sample as well. The V call is TRBV5-1, the J call TRBJ2-7; 12 bases line up with TRBD1. The germline gives CDR1 SGHRS, CDR2 YFSETQ. The CDR3 consists of 15 residues. The J segment lost 2 bases and the V segment lost 3 bases, leaving 3 bases of the junction unmatched. CDR3 coding DNA: TGCGCCAGCAGCTCCGGGACAGGGGGCCCCTACGAGCAGTACTTC. It encodes CASSSGTGGPYEQYF.

This clone was found once. This CDR3 is CASRWPEDRAGTGELFF. CDR3 nucleotides: TGTGCCAGCAGATGGCCCGAGGACAGGGCGGGCACCGGGGAGCTGTTTTTT. This chain uses TRBV25-1 with TRBJ2-2; 8 positions match TRBD1. The germline gives CDR1 MGHDK, CDR2 SYGVNS. This CDR3 has 17 residues. The trim removed 6 bases at V and 4 bases at J, leaving 13 bases unmatched.

The V and J genes are TRBV7-9 and TRBJ1-2, with D perhaps TRBD1 (6 bases). CDR3 length: 13 amino acids. Trimming took off 3 bases at V and 8 bases at J, with 13 bases between the two ends. Per the germline V gene, CDR1 is SEHNR and CDR2 is FQNEAQ (reference sequence). CDR3 DNA sequence: TGTGCCAGCAGCTTCCCAGGGGCAAACGGCTACACCTTC. Its protein is CASSFPGANGYTF.

The chain has TRBV5-1 and TRBJ2-7; 7 positions match TRBD2. The CDR3 totals 15 residues. Looked up from germline, CDR1 is SGHRS and CDR2 is YFSETQ. Trimming removed 0 bases from V and 3 bases from J; junction bases left unmatched: 6. The CDR3 here is CASSLEAGPNYEQYF. The CDR3 DNA is TGCGCCAGCAGCTTGGAAGCGGGACCAAACTACGAGCAGTACTTC.

This clone has more than one count but fewer than ten. The rearrangement joins TRBV29-1 to TRBJ1-5; no definite D call. Trimming left V 7 bases short and J 3 bases short, with 10 bases between. In germline, CDR1 is SQVTM, CDR2 ANQGSEA. The CDR3 is 12 amino acids. The CDR3 loop reads CSAMTPNQPQHF. CDR3 bases: TGCAGCGCTATGACACCCAATCAGCCCCAGCATTTT.

The J gene is TRBJ2-5, the V gene TRBV25-1; 9 nucleotides align to TRBD1. The CDR3 length is 15 residues. The V gene end was trimmed by 2 bases and the J gene end by 4 bases; junction bases not matched to a gene: 5. The germline gives CDR1 MGHDK, CDR2 SYGVNS. The CDR3 reads CASSENRGRIETQYF. CDR3 in DNA: TGTGCCAGCAGTGAAAACAGGGGGCGGATAGAGACCCAGTACTTC.

This rearrangement joins TRBV2 to TRBJ2-7; no firm D call. V was trimmed by 7 bases and J by 4 bases, leaving 8 bases between them. CDR3 length equals 11 residues. Germline-derived CDR1 and CDR2 are SNHLY and FYNNEI. This CDR3 is CASKEWYEQYF. The CDR3 bases are TGTGCCAGCAAGGAGTGGTACGAGCAGTACTTC.

This chain connects TRBV11-2 to TRBJ2-3; 7 nucleotides match TRBD1. The V gene's germline CDR1 is SGHAT and CDR2 FQNNGV. The V gene end was trimmed by 5 bases and the J gene end by 11 bases; junction bases not matched to a gene: 16. The CDR3 loop spans 15 amino acids. For the CDR3, the DNA is TGTGCCAGCAGCCCTGGGACAGCGTCCCTTCGAGTGCAGTATTTT. Encoded protein: CASSPGTASLRVQYF.

The chain is built from TRBV2 and TRBJ1-4; no clear D gene. The V gene's germline CDR1 is SNHLY and CDR2 FYNNEI. The CDR3 has 12 amino acids. Trimming cost V 6 bases and J 6 bases, with 8 bases left between them. The CDR3 DNA follows: TGTGCCAGCAGGTCCCCTGATGAAAAACTGTTTTTT. Translated, it gives CASRSPDEKLFF.

The rearrangement joins TRBV5-4 to TRBJ1-2; maybe TRBD1 (6 bases). Per the germline V gene, CDR1 is SGHNT and CDR2 is YYREEE (reference sequence). V lost 2 bases to trimming and J lost 7 bases, with 15 bases between them. CDR3 size: 14 residues. CDR3 sequence (DNA): TGTGCCAGCAGCTTCGTAGGACAGTCGGCTGGCTACACCTTC. This gives the protein CASSFVGQSAGYTF.

V and J are TRBV19 and TRBJ2-2; D is possibly TRBD2 (5 bases). The germline V and J ends were trimmed by 4 bases and 1 base, with 10 bases remaining between them. The germline CDR1 and CDR2 sequences are LNHDA and SQIVND (reference sequence). The CDR3 extends over 15 amino acids. CDR3 residues: CASSRISGNTGELFF. CDR3 in DNA: TGTGCCAGTAGTAGGATCAGCGGGAACACCGGGGAGCTGTTTTTT. The full variable domain, its missing parts supplied by reference TRBV19 and TRBJ2-2, is DGGITQSPKYLFRKEGQNVTLSCEQNLNHDAMYWYRQDPGQGLRLIYYSQIVNDFQKGDIAEGYSVSREKKESFPLTVTSAQKNPTAFYLCASSRISGNTGELFFGEGSRLTVL.

In its sample, this clone was seen once. This chain uses TRBV6-5 with TRBJ2-7, with D maybe TRBD2 (5 bases). Germline V gives CDR1 MNHEY, CDR2 SVGAGI. The CDR3 consists of 14 residues. Trimming removed 6 bases from V and 4 bases from J, with 16 bases in between. Here the CDR3 reads CASSYRRAGYEQYF. The CDR3 nucleotides are TGTGCCAGCAGCTATAGACGCGCGGGTTACGAGCAGTACTTC.